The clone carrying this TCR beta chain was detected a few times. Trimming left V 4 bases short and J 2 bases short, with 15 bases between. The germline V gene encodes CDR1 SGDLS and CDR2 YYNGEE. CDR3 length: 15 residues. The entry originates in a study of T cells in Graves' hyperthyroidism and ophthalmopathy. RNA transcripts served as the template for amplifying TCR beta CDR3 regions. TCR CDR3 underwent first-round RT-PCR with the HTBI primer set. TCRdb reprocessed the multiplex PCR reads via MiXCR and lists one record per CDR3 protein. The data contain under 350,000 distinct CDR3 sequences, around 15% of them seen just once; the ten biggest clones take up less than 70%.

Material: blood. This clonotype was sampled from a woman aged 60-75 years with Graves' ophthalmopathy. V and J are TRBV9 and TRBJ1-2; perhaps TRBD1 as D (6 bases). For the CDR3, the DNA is TGTGCCAGCAGCAAAGCCGGGGGCCCAAACTATGGCTACACCTTC. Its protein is CASSKAGGPNYGYTF.